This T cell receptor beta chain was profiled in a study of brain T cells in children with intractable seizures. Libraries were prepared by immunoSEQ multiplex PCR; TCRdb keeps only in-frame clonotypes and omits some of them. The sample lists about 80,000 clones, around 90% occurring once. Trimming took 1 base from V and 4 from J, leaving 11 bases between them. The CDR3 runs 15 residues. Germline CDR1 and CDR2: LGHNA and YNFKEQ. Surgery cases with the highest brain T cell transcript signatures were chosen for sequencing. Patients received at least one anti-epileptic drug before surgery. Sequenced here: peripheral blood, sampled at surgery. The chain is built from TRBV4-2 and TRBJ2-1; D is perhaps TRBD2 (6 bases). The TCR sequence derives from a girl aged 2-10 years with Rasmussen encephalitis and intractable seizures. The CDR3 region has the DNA TGTGCCAGCAGCCAAGGGGTTGGAGGGTACAATGAGCAGTTCTTC. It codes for CASSQGVGGYNEQFF.